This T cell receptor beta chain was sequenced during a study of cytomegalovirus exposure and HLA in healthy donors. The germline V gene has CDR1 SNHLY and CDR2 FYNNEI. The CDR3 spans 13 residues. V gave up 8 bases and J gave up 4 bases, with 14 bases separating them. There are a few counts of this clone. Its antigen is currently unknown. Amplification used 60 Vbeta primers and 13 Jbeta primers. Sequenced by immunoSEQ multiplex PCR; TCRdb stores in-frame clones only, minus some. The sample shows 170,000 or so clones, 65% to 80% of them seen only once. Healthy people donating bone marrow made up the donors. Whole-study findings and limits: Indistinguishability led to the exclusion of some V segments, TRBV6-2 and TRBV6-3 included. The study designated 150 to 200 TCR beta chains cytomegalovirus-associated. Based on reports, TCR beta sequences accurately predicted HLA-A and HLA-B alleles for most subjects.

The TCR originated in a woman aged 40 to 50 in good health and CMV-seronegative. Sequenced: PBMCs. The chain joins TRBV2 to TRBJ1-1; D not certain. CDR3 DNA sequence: TGTGCCAGCCACCCGGGCCGGGGCACTGAAGCTTTCTTT. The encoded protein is CASHPGRGTEAFF.